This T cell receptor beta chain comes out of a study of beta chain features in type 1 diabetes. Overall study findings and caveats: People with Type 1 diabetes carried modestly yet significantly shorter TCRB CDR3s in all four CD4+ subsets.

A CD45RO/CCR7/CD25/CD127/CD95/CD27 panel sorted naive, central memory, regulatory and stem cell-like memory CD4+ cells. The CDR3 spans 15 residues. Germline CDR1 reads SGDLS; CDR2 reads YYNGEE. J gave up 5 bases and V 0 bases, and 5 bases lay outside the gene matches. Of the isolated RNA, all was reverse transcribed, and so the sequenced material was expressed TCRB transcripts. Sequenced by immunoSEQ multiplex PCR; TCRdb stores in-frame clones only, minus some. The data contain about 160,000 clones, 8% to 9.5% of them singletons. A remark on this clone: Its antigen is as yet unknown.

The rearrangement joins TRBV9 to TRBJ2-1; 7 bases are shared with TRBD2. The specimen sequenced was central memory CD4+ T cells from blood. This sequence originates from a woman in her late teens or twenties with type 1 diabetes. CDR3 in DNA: TGTGCCAGCAGCGTAGGGGGAGGGCAGAACAATGAGCAGTTCTTC. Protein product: CASSVGGGQNNEQFF.